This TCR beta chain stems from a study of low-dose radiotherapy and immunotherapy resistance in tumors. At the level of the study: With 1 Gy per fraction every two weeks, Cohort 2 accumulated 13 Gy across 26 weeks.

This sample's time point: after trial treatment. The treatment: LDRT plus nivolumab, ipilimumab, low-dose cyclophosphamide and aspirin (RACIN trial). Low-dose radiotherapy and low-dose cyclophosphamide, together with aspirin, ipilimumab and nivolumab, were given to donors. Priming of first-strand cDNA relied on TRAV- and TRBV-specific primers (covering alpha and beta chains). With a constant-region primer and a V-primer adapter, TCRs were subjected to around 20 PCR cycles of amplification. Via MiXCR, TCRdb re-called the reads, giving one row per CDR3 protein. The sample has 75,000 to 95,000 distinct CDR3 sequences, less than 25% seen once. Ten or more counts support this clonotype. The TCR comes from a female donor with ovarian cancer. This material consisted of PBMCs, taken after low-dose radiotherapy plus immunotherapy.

CDR3 bases: TGTGCCAGCAGACCTTCGAGGGGGGGCCTCAATGAGCAGTTCTTC. It translates to CASRPSRGGLNEQFF. V and J are TRBV5-8 and TRBJ2-1; D is possibly TRBD2 (7 bases). With 5 bases removed from V and 6 bases from J, the gap between germline ends came to 18 bases. CDR3 length: 15 residues. The V gene's germline CDR1 is SGHTS and CDR2 YDEGEE.